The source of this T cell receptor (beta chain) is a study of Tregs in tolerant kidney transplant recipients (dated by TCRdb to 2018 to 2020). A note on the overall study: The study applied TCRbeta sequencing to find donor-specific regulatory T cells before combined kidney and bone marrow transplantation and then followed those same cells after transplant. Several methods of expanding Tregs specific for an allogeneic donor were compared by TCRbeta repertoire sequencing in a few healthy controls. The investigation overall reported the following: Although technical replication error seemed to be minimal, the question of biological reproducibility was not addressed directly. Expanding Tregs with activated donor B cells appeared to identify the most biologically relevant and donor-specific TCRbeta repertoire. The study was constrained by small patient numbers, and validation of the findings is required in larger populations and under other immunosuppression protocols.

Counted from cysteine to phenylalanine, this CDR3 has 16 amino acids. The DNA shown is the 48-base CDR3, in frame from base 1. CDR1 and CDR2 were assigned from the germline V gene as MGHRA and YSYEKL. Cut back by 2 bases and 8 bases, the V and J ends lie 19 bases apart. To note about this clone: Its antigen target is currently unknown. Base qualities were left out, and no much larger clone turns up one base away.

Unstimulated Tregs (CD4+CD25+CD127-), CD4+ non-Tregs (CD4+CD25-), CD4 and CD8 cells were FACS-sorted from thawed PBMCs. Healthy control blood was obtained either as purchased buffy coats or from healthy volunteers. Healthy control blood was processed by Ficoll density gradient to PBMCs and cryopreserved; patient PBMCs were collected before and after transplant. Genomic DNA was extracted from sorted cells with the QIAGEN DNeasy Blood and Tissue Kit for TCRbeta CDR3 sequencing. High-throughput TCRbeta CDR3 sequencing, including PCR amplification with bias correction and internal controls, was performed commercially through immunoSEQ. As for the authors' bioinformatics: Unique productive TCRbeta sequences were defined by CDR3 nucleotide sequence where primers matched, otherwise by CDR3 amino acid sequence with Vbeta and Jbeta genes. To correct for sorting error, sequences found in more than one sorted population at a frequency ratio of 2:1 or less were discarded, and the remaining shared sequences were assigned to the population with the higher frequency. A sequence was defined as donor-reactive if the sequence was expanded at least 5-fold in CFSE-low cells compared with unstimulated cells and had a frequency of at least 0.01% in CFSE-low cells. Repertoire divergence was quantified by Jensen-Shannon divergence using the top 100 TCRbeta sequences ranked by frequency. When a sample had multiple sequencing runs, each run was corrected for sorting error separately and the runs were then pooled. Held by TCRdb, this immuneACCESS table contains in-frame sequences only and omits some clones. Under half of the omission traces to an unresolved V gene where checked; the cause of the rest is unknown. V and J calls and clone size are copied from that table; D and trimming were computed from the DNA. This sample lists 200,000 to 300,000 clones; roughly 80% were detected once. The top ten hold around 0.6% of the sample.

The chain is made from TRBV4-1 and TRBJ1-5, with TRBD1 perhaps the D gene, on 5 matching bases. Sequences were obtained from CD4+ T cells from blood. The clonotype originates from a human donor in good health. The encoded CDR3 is CASSQTRQFRGEPQHF. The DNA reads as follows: TGCGCCAGCAGCCAAACCCGACAGTTCCGAGGGGAGCCCCAGCATTTT.